This TCR beta chain was identified during a study of blood T cell repertoires in COVID-19. Between the trimmed V and J ends, which lost 2 bases and 11 bases, there was a span of 11 bases. The length of the CDR3 is 11 residues. Germline loops: CDR1 SQVTM, CDR2 ANQGSEA. Sequencing used immunoSEQ multiplex PCR; TCRdb keeps in-frame clones, though not all of them. The sample lists more than 250,000 clones; around four fifths were seen once. Input material: peripheral blood. J is TRBJ2-3 and V is TRBV29-1; D possibly corresponds to TRBD2 (5 bases). This TCR was recovered from a woman between 50 and 59 years old with acute or convalescent COVID-19. In DNA form, the CDR3 reads TGCAGCGTTGAACGAGTGGACTTGCAGTATTTT. This codes for CSVERVDLQYF.